The rows below give T cell receptor beta chains drawn from one sample of a study of OX40 agonist ivuxolimab in advanced cancers. Assay: immunoSEQ multiplex PCR; the TCRdb copy retains only in-frame clones and omits some. Here the sample spans 70,000 to 90,000 clones, around 85% being singletons. Sample: CD4+ or CD8+ T cells sorted from blood, taken in a trial of the OX40 agonist ivuxolimab. The receptors were gathered from an adult with an advanced solid tumor such as melanoma, head and neck, liver or kidney cancer. CDR3s leave out the opening cysteine and the closing phenylalanine or tryptophan. Each record gives: J gene, V gene, CDR3 protein.

J gene: TRBJ2-5
V gene: TRBV5-1
CDR3 protein: ASSLSGTEGETQY

J gene: TRBJ2-5
V gene: TRBV4-3
CDR3 protein: ASSLDPQETQY

J gene: TRBJ2-1
V gene: TRBV10-3
CDR3 protein: AITPGDSPRDEQF

J gene: TRBJ2-7
V gene: TRBV2
CDR3 protein: ASSERRVNEQY

J gene: TRBJ1-2
V gene: TRBV7-9
CDR3 protein: ASSGEVTFIGYT

J gene: TRBJ1-5
V gene: TRBV10-3
CDR3 protein: AISESEIRNQPQH

J gene: TRBJ2-3
V gene: TRBV5-1
CDR3 protein: ASSDRDATDTQY

J gene: TRBJ1-2
V gene: TRBV18
CDR3 protein: ASSPGGGGNYGYT

J gene: TRBJ2-1
V gene: TRBV19
CDR3 protein: ASSRTPGLAVYNEQF

J gene: TRBJ1-2
V gene: TRBV6-6
CDR3 protein: ASSYGQGGGYT

J gene: TRBJ1-1
V gene: TRBV29-1
CDR3 protein: SAPQGAGGTEAF

J gene: TRBJ1-2
V gene: TRBV6-4
CDR3 protein: ASSDSGQPNYGYT

J gene: TRBJ1-2
V gene: TRBV6-4
CDR3 protein: ASSDRTSGYT

J gene: TRBJ1-2
V gene: TRBV7-9
CDR3 protein: ASSDRGENGYT

J gene: TRBJ2-7
V gene: TRBV2
CDR3 protein: ASSEKSSYEQY

J gene: TRBJ2-7
V gene: TRBV11-3
CDR3 protein: ASSLVRGAAYEQY

J gene: TRBJ2-5
V gene: TRBV30
CDR3 protein: AWGGLGVGETQY

J gene: TRBJ2-2
V gene: TRBV30
CDR3 protein: AWSASGRHTGELF

J gene: TRBJ2-7
V gene: TRBV5-1
CDR3 protein: ASSPQGNLLTPYEQY

J gene: TRBJ2-3
V gene: TRBV7-9
CDR3 protein: ASSQRTSGGTDTQY

J gene: TRBJ2-1
V gene: TRBV19
CDR3 protein: ASSIFSGSSYNEQF

J gene: TRBJ2-1
V gene: TRBV7-3
CDR3 protein: ASSFNAGGNEQF

J gene: TRBJ2-3
V gene: TRBV10-1
CDR3 protein: ASIMGLAGGPDTQY

J gene: TRBJ2-1
V gene: TRBV9
CDR3 protein: ASSGAQGAIGYNEQF

J gene: TRBJ1-5
V gene: TRBV2
CDR3 protein: ASSDLGRSNQPQH

J gene: TRBJ1-4
V gene: TRBV19
CDR3 protein: ASSIRQPPNEKLF

J gene: TRBJ1-6
V gene: TRBV11-2
CDR3 protein: ASSLEYNDNSPLH

J gene: TRBJ1-2
V gene: TRBV30
CDR3 protein: AWSPGHRNGYT

J gene: NA
V gene: TRBV5-4
CDR3 protein: ASSLGRDSYEQY

J gene: TRBJ1-1
V gene: TRBV7-9
CDR3 protein: ASSLDISGVSGRTEAF

J gene: TRBJ1-4
V gene: TRBV4-1
CDR3 protein: ASSLIGTQNEKLF

J gene: TRBJ1-2
V gene: TRBV14
CDR3 protein: ASSPRQGGGYSYGYT

J gene: TRBJ2-5
V gene: TRBV7-9
CDR3 protein: ASSPQETQY

J gene: TRBJ2-7
V gene: TRBV28
CDR3 protein: ASRQGGQYEQY

J gene: TRBJ1-2
V gene: TRBV30
CDR3 protein: AWSSLRGPWRGYT

J gene: TRBJ2-1
V gene: TRBV21-1
CDR3 protein: ASSKEKREGQFTYNEQF

J gene: TRBJ2-7
V gene: TRBV4-1
CDR3 protein: ASSQTPTDEQY

J gene: TRBJ1-2
V gene: TRBV30
CDR3 protein: AWSVHEYGYT

J gene: TRBJ2-3
V gene: TRBV9
CDR3 protein: ASNDVRGKYQDTQY

J gene: TRBJ2-7
V gene: TRBV4-2
CDR3 protein: ASSQDVILPPPLQY

J gene: TRBJ1-2
V gene: TRBV14
CDR3 protein: ASSQYRDGGYGYT

J gene: TRBJ2-3
V gene: TRBV11-2
CDR3 protein: ASSSGQGANTQY

J gene: TRBJ1-2
V gene: TRBV19
CDR3 protein: ASTLAGQGNYGYT

J gene: TRBJ2-5
V gene: TRBV11-2
CDR3 protein: ASSFGQGRETQY

J gene: TRBJ2-2
V gene: TRBV5-4
CDR3 protein: ASSPPAGGYGGELF

J gene: TRBJ1-4
V gene: TRBV30
CDR3 protein: AWSEGNEKLF

J gene: TRBJ2-1
V gene: TRBV14
CDR3 protein: ASSLELTYNEQF

J gene: TRBJ1-1
V gene: TRBV5-4
CDR3 protein: ASYQGTFGTEAF

J gene: TRBJ2-7
V gene: TRBV27
CDR3 protein: ASSLWAGGIYEQY

J gene: TRBJ2-7
V gene: TRBV6-6
CDR3 protein: ASREDLTYEQY

J gene: TRBJ1-1
V gene: TRBV19
CDR3 protein: ATEDRQNTEAF

J gene: TRBJ1-2
V gene: TRBV5-6
CDR3 protein: ASSLRSLNYGYT

J gene: TRBJ2-2
V gene: TRBV4-1
CDR3 protein: ASSQERLDAVTGELF

J gene: TRBJ1-2
V gene: TRBV6-5
CDR3 protein: ASSYGTGGPGYT

J gene: TRBJ1-5
V gene: TRBV6-1
CDR3 protein: ASSGQLDSNQPQH

J gene: TRBJ2-7
V gene: TRBV5-6
CDR3 protein: ASSLRGWGSSYEQY

J gene: TRBJ2-3
V gene: TRBV11-2
CDR3 protein: ASSAGLSTDTQY

J gene: TRBJ2-5
V gene: TRBV9
CDR3 protein: ASSREETQY

J gene: TRBJ2-7
V gene: TRBV30
CDR3 protein: AWSRGGGKDEQY